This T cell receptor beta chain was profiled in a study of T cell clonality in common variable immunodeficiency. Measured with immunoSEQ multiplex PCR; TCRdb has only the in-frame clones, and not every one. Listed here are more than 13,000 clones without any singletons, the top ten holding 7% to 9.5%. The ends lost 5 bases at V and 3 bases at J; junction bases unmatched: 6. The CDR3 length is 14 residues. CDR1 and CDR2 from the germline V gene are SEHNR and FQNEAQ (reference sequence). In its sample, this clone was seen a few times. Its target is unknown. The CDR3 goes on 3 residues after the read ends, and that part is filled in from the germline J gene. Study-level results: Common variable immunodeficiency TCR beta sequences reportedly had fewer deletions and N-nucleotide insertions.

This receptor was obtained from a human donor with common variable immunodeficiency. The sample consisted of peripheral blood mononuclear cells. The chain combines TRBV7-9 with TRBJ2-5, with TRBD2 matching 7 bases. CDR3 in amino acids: CASSPPGLEETQYF. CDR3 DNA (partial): TGTGCCAGCAGCCCCCCTGGACTAGAAGAGACC. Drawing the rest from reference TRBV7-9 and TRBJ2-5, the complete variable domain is DTGVSQNPRHKITKRGQNVTFRCDPISEHNRLYWYRQTLGQGPEFLTYFQNEAQLEKSRLLSDRFSAERPKGSFSTLEIQRTEQGDSAMYLCASSPPGLEETQYFGPGTRLLVL.